This is a list of T cell receptor beta chains from one sample in a study of CD8+CD57+ T cells in acquired aplastic anemia. TCRdb recomputed calls from the reads with MiXCR, one row per CDR3 protein. The top ten hold under 60% of the sample, which has roughly 200,000 distinct CDR3 sequences, approximately 65% seen once. The source material was sorted CD4+, CD8+, or CD8+CD57+ T cells (not recorded which) from PBMCs. The source is a human donor with aplastic anemia. Each CDR3 is given with its conserved first and last residue. Fields, in order: D gene, V gene, J gene, clone size, CDR3 length, CDR3 protein, CDR3 DNA. D genes are given only for firm matches. Size tells how often a clone was seen (once, few, many) or the class of an expanded clone, and some rows leave it out.

-	TRBV7-2	TRBJ2-5	few	14	CASSSTRLRETQYF	TGTGCCAGCAGCTCGACCCGTTTGCGAGAGACCCAGTACTTC
-	TRBV5-6	TRBJ2-7	-	14	CASSLGQNLREQYF	TGTGCCAGCAGCTTGGGGCAGAACCTTCGCGAGCAGTACTTC
-	TRBV7-9	TRBJ2-3	once	17	CASSLRPDRSSTDTQYF	TGTGCCAGCAGCTTAAGACCTGACAGGTCTAGCACAGATACGCAGTATTTT
TRBD2	TRBV15	TRBJ2-7	-	15	CATSSLLAGDYEQYF	TGTGCCACCAGCAGCCTACTAGCGGGAGACTACGAGCAGTACTTC
TRBD1	TRBV5-1	TRBJ2-7	once	15	CASSLDGTGPYEQYF	TGCGCCAGCAGCTTGGATGGGACAGGGCCATACGAGCAGTACTTC
-	TRBV5-4	TRBJ1-4	-	14	CASSSLRLGGKLFF	TGTGCCAGCAGCTCACTTCGGCTGGGGGGAAAACTGTTTTTT
-	TRBV29-1	TRBJ2-3	-	17	CSVEDPYVGLSSDTQYF	TGCAGCGTTGAAGATCCGTATGTTGGGTTGAGCTCAGATACGCAGTATTTT
-	TRBV10-3	TRBJ2-1	-	15	CAVRSGTGSYNEQFF	TGTGCCGTGCGATCCGGGACCGGCTCCTACAATGAGCAGTTCTTC
-	TRBV5-1	TRBJ2-3	-	16	CASSLRGRDLSDTQYF	TGCGCCAGCAGCTTGCGGGGCAGGGATTTGTCAGATACGCAGTATTTT
TRBD1	TRBV20-1	TRBJ2-7	-	14	CSARAGGASNEQYF	TGCAGTGCGCGCGCAGGGGGCGCTTCGAACGAGCAGTACTTC
TRBD1	TRBV7-9	TRBJ1-5	-	15	CASSSGTGFLQPQHF	TGTGCCAGCAGCTCCGGGACAGGGTTCCTTCAGCCCCAGCATTTT
TRBD1	TRBV20-1	TRBJ1-5	-	16	CSAEDRDQGYNQPQHF	TGCAGTGCTGAGGACAGGGACCAAGGTTACAATCAGCCCCAGCATTTT
-	TRBV7-2	TRBJ2-1	-	16	CASSSLQPPNYNEQFF	TGTGCCAGCAGCTCCCTGCAGCCCCCAAATTACAATGAGCAGTTCTTC
TRBD2	TRBV3-1	TRBJ2-5	-	15	CASSQGTSGGETQYF	TGTGCCAGCAGCCAAGGGACTAGCGGGGGAGAGACCCAGTACTTC
-	TRBV20-1	TRBJ2-1	-	14	CSARGGGANNEQFF	TGCAGTGCCCGTGGAGGGGGGGCGAACAATGAGCAGTTCTTC
-	TRBV2	TRBJ1-5	-	14	CASSDGARNQPQHF	TGTGCCAGCAGTGACGGGGCACGTAATCAGCCCCAGCATTTT
-	TRBV2	TRBJ1-4	-	14	CASSRDVSGEKLFF	TGTGCCAGCAGTCGTGACGTGTCCGGCGAAAAACTGTTTTTT
-	TRBV10-3	TRBJ2-7	few	12	CAISPDSYEQYF	TGTGCCATCAGTCCAGACAGCTACGAGCAGTACTTC
-	TRBV7-8	TRBJ1-6	-	12	CASSQGFSSLHF	TGTGCCAGCAGCCAAGGTTTCTCTTCCCTCCACTTT
-	TRBV7-2	TRBJ1-5	-	14	CASSQRGINQPQHF	TGTGCCAGCAGCCAGCGCGGAATCAATCAGCCCCAGCATTTT
TRBD1	TRBV15	TRBJ2-7	-	19	CATSSLTGPPGQGIYEQYF	TGTGCCACCAGCAGCTTAACCGGACCCCCGGGACAGGGGATCTACGAGCAGTACTTC
TRBD2	TRBV20-1	TRBJ2-1	-	14	CSALAGGPGNEQFF	TGCAGTGCTCTCGCGGGGGGGCCTGGGAATGAGCAGTTCTTC
-	TRBV11-1	TRBJ2-7	-	16	CASMEGSWVPSYEQYF	TGTGCCAGCATGGAGGGGTCGTGGGTCCCATCCTACGAGCAGTACTTC
-	TRBV10-3	TRBJ2-7	-	12	CAISESFYEQYF	TGTGCCATCAGTGAGTCGTTCTACGAGCAGTACTTC
-	TRBV25-1	TRBJ1-1	once	14	CASSITGRDTEAFF	TGTGCCAGCAGTATAACAGGGAGGGACACTGAAGCTTTCTTT
-	TRBV10-3	TRBJ1-2	-	13	CAISPEGNYGYTF	TGTGCCATCAGTCCGGAGGGTAACTATGGCTACACCTTC